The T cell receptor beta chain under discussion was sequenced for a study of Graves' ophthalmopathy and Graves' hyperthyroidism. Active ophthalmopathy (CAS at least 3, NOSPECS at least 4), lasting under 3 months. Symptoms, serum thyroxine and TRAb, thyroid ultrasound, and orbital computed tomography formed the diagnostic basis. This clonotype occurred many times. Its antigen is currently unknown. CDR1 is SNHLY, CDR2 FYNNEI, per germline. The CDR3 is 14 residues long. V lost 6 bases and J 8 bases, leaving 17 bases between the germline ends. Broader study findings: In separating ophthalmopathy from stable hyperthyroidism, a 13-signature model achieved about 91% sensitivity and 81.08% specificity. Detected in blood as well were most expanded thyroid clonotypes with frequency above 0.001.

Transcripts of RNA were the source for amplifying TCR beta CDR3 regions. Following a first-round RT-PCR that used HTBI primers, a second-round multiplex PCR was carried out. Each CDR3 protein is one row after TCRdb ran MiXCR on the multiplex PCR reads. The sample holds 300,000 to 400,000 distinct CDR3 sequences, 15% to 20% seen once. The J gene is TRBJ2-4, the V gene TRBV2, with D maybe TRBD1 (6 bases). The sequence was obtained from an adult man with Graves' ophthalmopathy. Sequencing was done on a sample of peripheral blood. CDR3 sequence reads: CASSGDISRDIQYF. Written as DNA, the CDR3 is TGTGCCAGCAGCGGGGACATCTCTAGGGACATTCAGTACTTC.